This T cell receptor (beta chain) was documented in a study of cytomegalovirus exposure and HLA in healthy donors. Study findings and constraints: In the analysis, some V segments, TRBV6-2 and TRBV6-3 included, were excluded as indistinguishable. In a later analysis, TCR beta V- and J-gene trimming was associated with a missense DCLRE1C variant. When a later analysis was performed, an Asian-associated ancestry cluster reportedly had fewer N-insertions than the roughly 670-donor mean.

As to this clone: Its antigen is not known.

V dropped 0 bases and J dropped 4 bases, with 10 bases sitting between them. The CDR3 sequence is 14 residues long. In germline, CDR1 is SGHDT, CDR2 YYEEEE. Use of 60 Vbeta and 13 Jbeta primers characterized the PCR. The protocol was immunoSEQ multiplex PCR, while the TCRdb copy is restricted to in-frame clones and leaves out a portion. The data show roughly 100,000 clones, 60% to 80% seen once. V and J are TRBV5-6 and TRBJ1-2, with a weak D call TRBD1 (6 bases). Sequencing was performed on PBMCs. The sequence was collected from a man aged 55 to 70 in good health and CMV-seropositive. The chain's CDR3 is CASSLDRTVYGYTF. The DNA for the CDR3 is TGTGCCAGCAGCTTGGACAGGACAGTCTATGGCTACACCTTC.